This TCR beta chain stems from a study of early T cells in non-severe SARS-CoV-2 infection (dated by TCRdb to the early 2020s). Some background on the complete study: TCR sequencing used bulk RNA from unsorted whole blood, so alpha and beta chains could not be paired. The paper's findings and limits, for the study overall: VDJdb matching was skewed toward anti-spike CD8 responses and likely underestimated virus-specific expansions by missing private and CD4 specificities.

With regard to this clonotype: The antigen it recognizes is unknown. No quality values exist for individual bases; no much larger clone is one base distant.

Libraries came from 5' RACE. Sequencing used a NextSeq 500. To correct for sequencing error and PCR bias, the TCR library protocol tagged individual cDNA molecules with unique molecular identifiers. Both TCR alpha and beta chains were sequenced, and tight co-correlation was observed between alpha and beta sequence abundances in each sample. The authors' analysis ran thus. V gene, J gene and CDR3 annotation of TCR sequences was performed with Decombinator V4. TCRs were defined as expanded if a significant change between any two time points was detected under a Poisson model with p below 0.0001. Abundances of TCRs were expressed as counts per million after normalisation to the total number of TCRs sequenced in each sample. TRAV1-2 paired with TRAJ12, TRAJ20 or TRAJ33 defined MAIT TCRs, while TRAV10 paired with TRAJ18 defined iNKT TCRs. VDJdb, accessed on 1 November 2021, was searched for TCRs annotated for CMV, EBV and SARS-CoV-2, and TCRs annotated for more than one antigen were excluded. The raw public data were reprocessed by TCRdb itself: fastp quality trimming at Q25, MiXCR clonotype calling, in-frame beta chains only. Records with the same CDR3 protein are collapsed into one entry carrying the most frequent genes and DNA. These V and J calls rely on TCRdb rather than the paper's analysis. The sample has tens of thousands of distinct CDR3 sequences on record, 10% to 15% of them singletons. Clones ranked in the top ten supply approximately 6.4% of the sample.

A case-control design nested within a healthcare worker cohort in London, UK, was used, with weekly nasopharyngeal swab PCR tests and blood sampling performed. Between 23 and 31 March 2020, the week of the UK lockdown, healthcare workers were enrolled and then followed up weekly for as long as 16 weeks. Trimming removed 3 bases from V and 14 bases from J, leaving 14 bases between the germline ends. From cysteine to phenylalanine, the CDR3 is 12 amino acids long. The CDR3 DNA has 36 bases and is translated from base 1. The sequencing sample was made of whole blood. This TCR was sampled from an adult who was a healthcare worker with PCR-confirmed SARS-CoV-2 infection or an uninfected control (not recorded which). This sequence uses TRBV12-3 or TRBV12-4 and TRBJ2-1; the D gene identity is not certain. The base sequence is TGTGCCAGCAGTTTTGTTGCCGGTCTAGAGTTCTTC. Protein translation: CASSFVAGLEFF.